This TCR beta chain came from a study of T cells in Graves' hyperthyroidism and ophthalmopathy. TCR beta CDR3 regions were amplified from RNA transcripts. The HTBI primer set was used in a first-round RT-PCR of the TCR CDR3. TCRdb reanalysed the multiplex PCR reads using MiXCR and keeps one entry per CDR3 protein. The top ten hold roughly 10% of the sample, which has about 700,000 distinct CDR3 sequences, less than 15% seen once. This CDR3 has 14 residues. With 6 bases removed from V and 0 bases from J, the gap between germline ends came to 12 bases. Germline V gene sequence: CDR1 MNHEY, CDR2 SMNVEV (reference sequence). This clonotype was detected ten times or more. When ophthalmopathy did not progress within 18 months, Graves' hyperthyroidism was considered stable. Extraction of PBMCs used roughly 9.4 ml of fresh peripheral blood.

The specimen was blood. The chain is built from TRBV27 and TRBJ2-7; D possibly corresponds to TRBD2 (5 bases). This TCR derives from a woman younger than 35 with Graves' hyperthyroidism. CDR3 loop: CASSVGVSSYEQYF. The DNA of the CDR3 is TGTGCCAGCAGCGTGGGAGTTAGCTCCTACGAGCAGTACTTC.